The sequence of this TCR beta chain was determined in a study of OX40 agonist ivuxolimab in advanced cancers. The CDR3 has 14 amino acids. The germline gives CDR1 SNHLY, CDR2 FYNNEI. Deletions cut 7 bases from V and 3 bases from J, with 16 bases between. TCRdb keeps only in-frame clones here, not all; method: immunoSEQ multiplex PCR. Among about 59,000 clones listed, roughly 84% were seen once. This specimen consisted of CD4+ or CD8+ T cells sorted from blood, obtained in a trial of the OX40 agonist ivuxolimab. The J gene is TRBJ2-7, the V gene TRBV2; perhaps D is TRBD1 or TRBD2 (5 bases each). The receptor was isolated from an adult with an advanced solid tumor such as melanoma, head and neck, liver or kidney cancer. CDR3 loop: CASTSQGEYYEQYF. CDR3 DNA sequence: TGTGCCAGCACCTCCCAGGGAGAGTACTACGAGCAGTACTTC.